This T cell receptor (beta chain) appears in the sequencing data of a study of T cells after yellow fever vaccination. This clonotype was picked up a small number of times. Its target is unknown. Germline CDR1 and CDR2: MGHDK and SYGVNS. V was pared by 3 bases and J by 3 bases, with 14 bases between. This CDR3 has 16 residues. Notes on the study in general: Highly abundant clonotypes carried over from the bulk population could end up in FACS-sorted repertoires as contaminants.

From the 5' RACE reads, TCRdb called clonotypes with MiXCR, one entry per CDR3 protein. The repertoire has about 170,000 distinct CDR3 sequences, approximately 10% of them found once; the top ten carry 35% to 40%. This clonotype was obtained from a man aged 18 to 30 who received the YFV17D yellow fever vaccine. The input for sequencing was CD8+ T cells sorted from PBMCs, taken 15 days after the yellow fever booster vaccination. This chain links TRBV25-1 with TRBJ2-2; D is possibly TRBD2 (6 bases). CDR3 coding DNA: TGTGCCAGCAGTGATATGGGGGGAGAGGACACCGGGGAGCTGTTTTTT. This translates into CASSDMGGEDTGELFF.